One sample yielded the 22 T cell receptor beta chains listed below, sequenced in a study of blood T cells in healthy people across ages (dated by TCRdb to between 2015 and 2017). Libraries were built with 5' RACE. TCRdb lists the instrument as Illumina HiSeq 2500. A second PCR of about 7 to 12 cycles was performed with a sample-barcoded 5' primer and a J-beta primer mix. TCRdb redid the processing of the public reads, applying fastp at Q25 and MiXCR, and retained in-frame beta chains. Merged by CDR3 protein, the rows form single entries marked with the most common genes and DNA. For this sample the table gives 1.4 million or so distinct CDR3 sequences, of which about 42% were detected only once. The leading ten clones occupy around 4% of the sample. The sequenced sample consisted of blood. The receptors derive from a woman younger than 35 in good health.

This clonotype was recorded at least ten times. V is TRBV4-1 and J is TRBJ1-2; the D is unclear. CDR3 length: 14 residues. Germline lookup yields CDR1 MGHRA and CDR2 YSYEKL. V was pared by 1 base and J by 3 bases, with 9 bases between. CDR3 sequence: CASSQVRADYGYTF. For the CDR3, the DNA is TGCGCCAGCAGCCAAGTCCGAGCCGACTATGGCTACACCTTC.

V is TRBV20-1 and J is TRBJ2-1; TRBD1 is a possible D gene (5 bases). Germline CDR1 and CDR2: DFQATT and SNEGSKA (reference sequence). Trimming pared 1 base from V and 4 bases from J, leaving 8 bases between. This CDR3 contains 13 residues. In nucleotides, the CDR3 is TGCAGTGCTAGAGTCCCAGGGTACAATGAGCAGTTCTTC. Translated, it gives CSARVPGYNEQFF.

This clonotype was seen once. A clone one base away is much larger, so this may be a read error. V usage is TRBV7-7 and J usage is TRBJ2-4; D possibly matches TRBD1 or TRBD2 (5 bases each). Looked up from germline, CDR1 is SSHAT and CDR2 is FNYEAQ (reference sequence). The CDR3 covers 13 residues. CDR3 residues: CASSQGRQEAQYF. The CDR3 DNA is TGTGCTAGCAGCCAGGGACGTCAAGAGGCCCAGTACTTC.

The chain links TRBV15 to TRBJ2-7; D is unresolved. The ends were cut back, 4 bases at V and 4 bases at J, with 17 bases in the middle. Germline loops: CDR1 LNHNV, CDR2 YYDKDF (reference sequence). This CDR3 has 15 amino acids. CDR3 DNA: TGTGCCACCAGCACCCAGTGTGGATTCTGGTACGAGCAGTACTTC. Protein sequence: CATSTQCGFWYEQYF.

This clonotype appeared a few times. The chain uses TRBV5-1 and TRBJ2-7; TRBD2 agrees at 8 bases. Trimming cost V 4 bases and J 0 bases; bases outside gene matches: 6. The CDR3 is 15 residues long. The germline V gene has CDR1 SGHRS and CDR2 YFSETQ. The CDR3 DNA sequence: TGCGCCAGCAGCCGCTCTAGCGGGCTCTCCTACGAGCAGTACTTC. Protein product: CASSRSSGLSYEQYF.

The CDR3 DNA follows: TGCGCCAGCAGCCAAGCGATTAACGATGAGCAGTTCTTC. Amino acid sequence: CASSQAINDEQFF. The gene calls are TRBV4-1 and TRBJ2-1; D is uncertain. The ends were cut back, 1 base at V and 8 bases at J, with 9 bases in the middle. The CDR3 is 13 amino acids. Looked up from germline, CDR1 is MGHRA and CDR2 is YSYEKL.

The chain combines TRBV28 with TRBJ2-4, with 9 bases matching TRBD2. With the DNA end fitting TRBJ2-5 better, the J assignment may be wrong. The germline V gene has CDR1 MDHEN and CDR2 SYDVKM. The CDR3 contains 15 residues. Here the CDR3 DNA reads TGTGCCAGCAGTTTGGCGGGAGGGTCGGAAGAGACCCAGTACTTC. Its protein is CASSLAGGSEETQYF.

This chain connects TRBV28 to TRBJ2-4; maybe TRBD1 (8 bases). Judging by the DNA end, TRBJ2-7 fits better; the J call may be wrong. The CDR3 contains 15 residues. Looked up from germline, CDR1 is MDHEN and CDR2 is SYDVKM. The CDR3 here is CASSSHRGGSYEQYF. In DNA form, the CDR3 reads TGTGCCAGCAGTTCCCACAGGGGGGGCTCCTACGAGCAGTACTTC.

This clonotype was observed a handful of times. The chain uses TRBV7-2 and TRBJ1-2; the D gene is possibly TRBD1 (6 bases). Trimming shortened V by 5 bases and J by 3 bases, and 13 bases separated the two germline ends. The CDR3 runs 14 residues. Germline V gene sequence: CDR1 SGHTA, CDR2 FQGNSA. DNA of the CDR3: TGTGCCAGCAGCGCAACAGGGTTTTACTATGGCTACACCTTC. It yields the protein CASSATGFYYGYTF.

V is TRBV29-1 and J is TRBJ1-4, with D perhaps TRBD1 (5 bases). Germline loops: CDR1 SQVTM, CDR2 ANQGSEA. The V and J ends lost 4 bases and 8 bases respectively, with 14 bases between them. The CDR3 has 13 residues. The CDR3: CSVVGQGGEKLFF. The CDR3 DNA reads TGCAGCGTTGTCGGGCAGGGTGGCGAAAAACTGTTTTTT. Looking up the rest from reference TRBV29-1 and TRBJ1-4 gives the full variable domain: SAVISQKPSRDICQRGTSLTIQCQVDSQVTMMFWYRQQPGQSLTLIATANQGSEATYESGFVIDKFPISRPNLTFSTLTVSNMSPEDSSIYLCSVVGQGGEKLFFGSGTQLSVL.

The rearrangement links TRBV7-2 to TRBJ2-1; possibly TRBD2 for D (6 bases). The CDR3 is 16 residues long. V was cut by 1 base and J by 6 bases, with 16 bases left in between. Per germline, CDR1 SGHTA and CDR2 FQGNSA. CDR3: CASSLGVGRPTNEQFF. CDR3 nucleotides: TGTGCCAGCAGCTTAGGAGTCGGGAGACCTACCAATGAGCAGTTCTTC.

This clonotype was seen a few times. This chain connects TRBV5-6 to TRBJ1-5; D ambiguous. V lost 4 bases, J lost 6 bases, and 11 bases lay in between. Germline values: CDR1 SGHDT, CDR2 YYEEEE. The CDR3 loop spans 13 amino acids. CDR3 amino acids: CASSIQRFQPQHF. For the CDR3, the DNA is TGTGCCAGCAGCATCCAACGTTTTCAGCCCCAGCATTTT.

This clonotype was counted a few times. The chain has TRBV20-1 and TRBJ1-6, with 9 bases aligning to TRBD1. The length of the CDR3 is 13 residues. The junction had 4 bases not matched to a gene; V was cut back by 6 bases and J by 7 bases. Germline values: CDR1 DFQATT, CDR2 SNEGSKA (reference sequence). The CDR3 nucleotides read TGCAGTGCCACCGGGACAGGGAATTCACCCCTCCACTTT. Protein product: CSATGTGNSPLHF.

This clonotype showed up just a few times. The V call is TRBV27, the J call TRBJ2-7; D may be TRBD1 (6 bases). Per germline, CDR1 MNHEY and CDR2 SMNVEV (reference sequence). The CDR3 sequence is 15 residues long. The germline V and J ends were trimmed by 3 bases and 2 bases, with 14 bases remaining between them. The CDR3 sequence is CASSFQGPGAYEQYF. Here the CDR3 DNA reads TGTGCCAGCAGTTTCCAGGGGCCAGGGGCCTACGAGCAGTACTTC.

As to this clonotype: A much larger clone differs from this one at a single base, so this may be a read error. This sequence joins TRBV29-1 and TRBJ2-7; D remains ambiguous. CDR1 is SQVTM and CDR2 is ANQGSEA in the germline V gene. Trimming removed 4 bases from V and 3 bases from J, with 19 bases in between. The CDR3 is 15 residues long. CDR3 sequence reads: CSVGSDAFHFYEQYF. The DNA for the CDR3 is TGCAGCGTTGGGTCCGATGCATTCCACTTCTACGAGCAGTACTTC.

The chain joins TRBV6-5 to TRBJ1-6; D uncertain. Trimming left V 0 bases short and J 4 bases short, with 10 bases between. CDR3 length: 16 amino acids. The germline V gene has CDR1 MNHEY and CDR2 SVGAGI. The CDR3 DNA sequence: TGTGCCAGCAGTTACTCGGTCGGAGATTATAATTCACCCCTCCACTTT. The encoded protein is CASSYSVGDYNSPLHF.

The chain couples TRBV20-1 to TRBJ2-3; 10 bases are shared with TRBD1. Losses at the gene ends were 4 bases for V and 6 bases for J; bases not matched to a gene: 7. CDR1 is DFQATT, CDR2 SNEGSKA, per germline (reference sequence). This CDR3 has 14 residues. The CDR3 loop is CSAKQTGGYDTQYF. CDR3 DNA: TGCAGTGCTAAACAGACAGGGGGCTACGATACGCAGTATTTT.

The chain has TRBV20-1 and TRBJ2-5; TRBD2 aligns across 12 bases. The DNA end is a closer match to TRBJ2-7, so the J assignment may be wrong. CDR1 is DFQATT, CDR2 SNEGSKA, per germline (reference sequence). The CDR3 spans 17 residues. The CDR3 loop is CSARDPRRTSGAYEQYF. The CDR3 coding sequence is TGCAGTGCTAGAGATCCGCGGAGGACTAGCGGGGCCTACGAGCAGTACTTC.

The chain is built from TRBV4-1 and TRBJ2-1; D may be TRBD1 or TRBD2 (5 bases each). CDR1 and CDR2 from the germline V gene are MGHRA and YSYEKL. The CDR3 has 15 amino acids. V lost 1 base and J 6 bases, leaving 13 bases between the germline ends. DNA for the CDR3: TGCGCCAGCAGCCAAGTGGGGCTAGCATTCAATGAGCAGTTCTTC. Its protein is CASSQVGLAFNEQFF.

The chain joins TRBV29-1 to TRBJ2-4; D might be TRBD2 (7 bases). TRBJ2-7 explains the end of the DNA better; the J call may be wrong. The CDR3 has 13 residues. Germline loops: CDR1 SQVTM, CDR2 ANQGSEA. The DNA for the CDR3 is TGCAGCGTCTCCGGGGGGCGGTCCTACGAGCAGTACTTC. It yields the protein CSVSGGRSYEQYF.

In regard to this clonotype: Relative to the germline gene, one junction end is altered; a read error may explain this. The CDR3 sequence: CACSQDGGQGVGAKNIQYF. The CDR3 DNA reads as TGTGCCTGCAGCCAAGATGGGGGACAGGGGGTTGGGGCCAAAAACATTCAGTACTTC. V gene TRBV4-2 combines with J gene TRBJ2-4, with 11 bases aligning to TRBD1. The CDR3 loop spans 19 amino acids. Germline V gene data show CDR1 as LGHNA and CDR2 as YNFKEQ.

The chain carries TRBV12-3 or TRBV12-4 and TRBJ1-5; D not resolved. CDR3 length: 14 amino acids. The V end was cut by 6 bases, the J end by 9 bases, with 18 bases between. The CDR3 DNA follows: TGTGCCAGCAGCCTGAGCCCGCCAGATGGGCCCCAGCATTTT. It is translated as CASSLSPPDGPQHF.